A single sample is the source of the 13 T cell receptor beta chains below, sequenced in a study of blood T cell repertoires in COVID-19. Measured with immunoSEQ multiplex PCR; TCRdb has only the in-frame clones, and not every one. The sample gives around 300,000 clones, over 75% of which show up once; 5% is in the top ten. Sequenced: PBMCs or T cells enriched from blood (not recorded which). These receptors were obtained from a man younger than 45 who had recovered from COVID-19.

The chain combines TRBV7-9 with TRBJ2-2; 9 bases are shared with TRBD1. Germline values: CDR1 SEHNR, CDR2 FQNEAQ (reference sequence). V lost 0 bases to trimming and J lost 2 bases; unmatched junction nucleotides: 4. This CDR3 is 17 amino acids long. This chain's CDR3 is CASSLAYRGQNTGELFF. CDR3 sequence (DNA): TGTGCCAGCAGCTTAGCCTACAGGGGGCAAAACACCGGGGAGCTGTTTTTT.

CDR3 region: CASSAQQGEVEAFF. The CDR3 DNA follows: TGCGCCAGCAGCGCACAACAGGGGGAGGTTGAAGCTTTCTTT. This chain joins TRBV5-1 and TRBJ1-1; 8 nucleotides match TRBD1. Germline V lookup: CDR1 SGHRS, CDR2 YFSETQ. The CDR3 totals 14 residues. The J segment lost 7 bases and the V segment lost 4 bases, leaving 9 bases of the junction unmatched.

The rearrangement links TRBV5-6 to TRBJ1-1, with D possibly matching TRBD1 (6 bases). The CDR3 contains 14 residues. Germline V lookup: CDR1 SGHDT, CDR2 YYEEEE. V was clipped by 3 bases and J by 2 bases, with 11 bases between them. CDR3 bases: TGTGCCAGCAGCTATGGACAGCCCAACACTGAAGCTTTCTTT. Translating gives CASSYGQPNTEAFF.

The J gene is TRBJ2-6, the V gene TRBV10-1, with 7 bases that match TRBD1. Losses at the gene ends were 4 bases for V and 1 base for J; bases not matched to a gene: 1. CDR3 length: 15 amino acids. Per the germline V gene, CDR1 is WNHNN and CDR2 is SYGVQD (reference sequence). CDR3 amino acids: CASSGDRSGANVLTF. In DNA, the CDR3 is TGCGCCAGCAGTGGGGACAGATCTGGGGCCAACGTCCTGACTTTC.

The chain couples TRBV24-1 to TRBJ2-2; TRBD2 aligns across 15 bases. The germline CDR1 and CDR2 sequences are KGHDR and SFDVKD. This CDR3 spans 20 amino acids. V lost 0 bases, J lost 6 bases, and 10 bases stayed unmatched. Written as DNA, the CDR3 is TGTGCCACCAGTGATTTGCGGACTAGCGGGGGGGCCATAGTCTCCGGGGAGCTGTTTTTT. Protein: CATSDLRTSGGAIVSGELFF.

V is TRBV7-9 and J is TRBJ1-4; D is possibly TRBD1 (6 bases). The CDR3 has 16 amino acids. Germline assignment: CDR1 SEHNR and CDR2 FQNEAQ (reference sequence). V dropped 5 bases and J dropped 3 bases, with 16 bases sitting between them. CDR3 loop: CASSPQGVSANEKLFF. In nucleotides, the CDR3 is TGTGCCAGCAGCCCACAGGGAGTCTCGGCTAATGAAAAACTGTTTTTT.

The chain joins TRBV28 to TRBJ2-2; D perhaps matches TRBD2 (6 bases). The CDR3 contains 12 residues. V was trimmed by 10 bases and J by 7 bases, leaving 13 bases between them. Per the germline V gene, CDR1 is MDHEN and CDR2 is SYDVKM. The CDR3 DNA sequence: TGTGCCATTGGAGGGGAAGGCGGGGAGCTGTTTTTT. It yields the protein CAIGGEGGELFF.

This rearrangement joins TRBV6-1 to TRBJ2-5, with D hard to call. The CDR3 spans 13 residues. The V end was cut by 2 bases, the J end by 4 bases, with 8 bases between. CDR1 is MNHNS, CDR2 SASEGT, per germline. The CDR3 bases are TGTGCCAGCAGTGAAAGGAGCTCAGAGACCCAGTACTTC. Translating gives CASSERSSETQYF.

This clone was seen a few times. The CDR3 loop is CASSWGQYQETQYF. CDR3 coding DNA: TGTGCCAGCAGTTGGGGACAGTACCAAGAGACCCAGTACTTC. The J gene is TRBJ2-5, the V gene TRBV27; 7 nucleotides line up with TRBD1. Germline lookup yields CDR1 MNHEY and CDR2 SMNVEV (reference sequence). J lost 0 bases, V lost 4 bases, and 2 bases had no gene match. The CDR3 has 14 residues.

This chain uses TRBV4-1 with TRBJ1-6, with a weak D call TRBD1 (6 bases). The CDR3 runs 13 residues. V was cut by 0 bases and J by 14 bases, with 11 bases left in between. Germline V gene sequence: CDR1 MGHRA, CDR2 YSYEKL. Written as DNA, the CDR3 is TGCGCCAGCAGCCAAGACAGGGGAACGTCCCTCCACTTT. This translates into CASSQDRGTSLHF.

The rearrangement uses TRBV2 and TRBJ2-5; 10 bases align to TRBD1. The CDR3 length is 14 residues. Unmatched junction bases numbered 7, after V lost 7 bases and J lost 5 bases. Germline V CDR1 and CDR2: SNHLY, FYNNEI. The CDR3 DNA sequence: TGTGCCAGCATGCGGGACAGGGGAGGGGAGACCCAGTACTTC. Translated, it gives CASMRDRGGETQYF.

The chain has TRBV6-5 and TRBJ2-1; 8 nucleotides match TRBD2. The germline V gene has CDR1 MNHEY and CDR2 SVGAGI. Germline trimming cut 7 bases from V and 7 bases from J; bases unmatched to any gene: 9. CDR3 length: 14 residues. The CDR3 DNA reads as TGTGCCAGCACGTTCGCGGGGGGAGGGAATGAGCAGTTCTTC. Its translation: CASTFAGGGNEQFF.

The V and J genes are TRBV3-1 (or the pseudogene TRBV3-2) and TRBJ2-7; 13 nucleotides line up with TRBD2. This CDR3 has 16 amino acids. The V gene end was trimmed by 0 bases and the J gene end by 3 bases; junction bases not matched to a gene: 2. Germline assignment: CDR1 LGHDT and CDR2 YNNKEL (reference sequence). CDR3 amino acids: CASSQDRLAGGYEQYF. CDR3 nucleotide sequence: TGTGCCAGCAGCCAAGATCGACTAGCGGGGGGCTACGAGCAGTACTTC.